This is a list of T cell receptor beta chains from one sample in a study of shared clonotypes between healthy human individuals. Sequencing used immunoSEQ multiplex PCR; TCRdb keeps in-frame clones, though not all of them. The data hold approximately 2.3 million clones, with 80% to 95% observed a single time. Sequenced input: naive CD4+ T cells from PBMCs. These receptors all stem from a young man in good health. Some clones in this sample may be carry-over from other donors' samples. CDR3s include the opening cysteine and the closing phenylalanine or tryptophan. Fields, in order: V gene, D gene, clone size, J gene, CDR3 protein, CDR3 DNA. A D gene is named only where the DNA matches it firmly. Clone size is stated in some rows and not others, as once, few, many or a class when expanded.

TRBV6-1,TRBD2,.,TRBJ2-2,CASLRTSGGSGELFF,TGTGCCAGCCTTAGGACTAGCGGGGGGTCCGGGGAGCTGTTTTTT
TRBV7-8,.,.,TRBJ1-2,CASSLERAPYGYTF,TGTGCCAGCAGCTTAGAGAGGGCCCCATATGGCTACACCTTC
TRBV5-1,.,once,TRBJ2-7,CASSFSGADEQYF,TGCGCCAGCAGCTTTTCAGGGGCAGACGAGCAGTACTTC
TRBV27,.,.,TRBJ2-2,CASSLSGGRELFF,TGTGCCAGCAGTTTATCGGGGGGGCGGGAGCTGTTTTTT
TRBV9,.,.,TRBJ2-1,CASSTGSPPVYNEQFF,TGTGCCAGCAGCACCGGGAGCCCCCCCGTCTACAATGAGCAGTTCTTC
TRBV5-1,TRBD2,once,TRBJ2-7,CASSLELAGGTEQYF,TGCGCCAGCAGCTTGGAACTAGCGGGAGGGACCGAGCAGTACTTC
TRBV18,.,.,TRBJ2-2,CASSLLQGTDTGELFF,TGTGCCAGCTCACTGCTCCAGGGAACGGACACCGGGGAGCTGTTTTTT
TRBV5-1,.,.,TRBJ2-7,CASSRGAGDPYEQYF,TGCGCCAGCAGCCGCGGGGCAGGGGATCCCTACGAGCAGTACTTC
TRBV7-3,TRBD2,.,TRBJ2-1,CASSPRGTSGIYEQFF,TGTGCCAGCAGCCCTAGGGGGACTAGCGGGATCTATGAGCAGTTCTTC
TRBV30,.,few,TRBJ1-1,CAWSVSGRREAFF,TGTGCCTGGAGTGTTTCGGGACGTCGGGAAGCTTTCTTT
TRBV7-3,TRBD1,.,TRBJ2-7,CASSFGQGYEQYF,TGTGCCAGCAGCTTCGGACAGGGCTACGAGCAGTACTTC
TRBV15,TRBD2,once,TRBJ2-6,CATSRDRPGGSFSGANVLTF,TGTGCCACCAGCAGAGATCGCCCGGGAGGCTCTTTCTCTGGGGCCAACGTCCTGACTTTC
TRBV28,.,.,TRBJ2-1,CASSPGEGPSGDNEQFF,TGTGCCAGCAGTCCCGGCGAAGGACCCTCGGGGGACAATGAGCAGTTCTTC
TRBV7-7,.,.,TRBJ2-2,CASSHRNTGELFF,TGTGCCAGCAGCCACCGGAACACCGGGGAGCTGTTTTTT
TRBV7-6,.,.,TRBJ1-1,CASSLGQSTEAFF,TGTGCCAGCAGCTTAGGACAGAGTACTGAAGCTTTCTTT
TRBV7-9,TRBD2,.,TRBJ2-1,CASSFTGTSGAWEQFF,TGTGCCAGCAGCTTCACCGGGACTAGCGGGGCCTGGGAGCAGTTCTTC
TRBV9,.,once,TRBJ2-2,CASDGGPNTGELFF,TGTGCCAGTGACGGAGGACCCAACACCGGGGAGCTGTTTTTT
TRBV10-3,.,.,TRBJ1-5,CAISDQRGNQPQHF,TGTGCCATCAGTGACCAGAGGGGCAATCAGCCCCAGCATTTT
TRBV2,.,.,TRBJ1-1,CASRTDMNTEAFF,TGTGCCAGCAGGACAGACATGAACACTGAAGCTTTCTTT
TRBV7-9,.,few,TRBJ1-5,CASSLKGVNQPQHF,TGTGCCAGCAGCTTAAAGGGAGTCAATCAGCCCCAGCATTTT
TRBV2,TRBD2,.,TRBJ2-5,CASSGGTSAETQYF,TGTGCCAGCAGTGGGGGGACTAGCGCAGAGACCCAGTACTTC
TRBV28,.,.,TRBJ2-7,CASSSPQQAGYYEQYF,TGTGCCAGCAGTTCCCCCCAACAGGCAGGGTATTACGAGCAGTACTTC
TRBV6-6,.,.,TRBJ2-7,CASGPGRYEQYF,TGTGCCAGCGGACCCGGGCGGTACGAGCAGTACTTC
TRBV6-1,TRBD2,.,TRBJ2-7,CASSRTSFTYEQYF,TGTGCCAGCAGTAGGACTAGCTTTACCTACGAGCAGTACTTC
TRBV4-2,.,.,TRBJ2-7,CASSQDEQGIVYEQYF,TGTGCCAGCAGCCAGGATGAACAGGGTATAGTCTACGAGCAGTACTTC
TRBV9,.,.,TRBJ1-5,CASSAELAISPQHF,TGTGCCAGCAGCGCTGAACTCGCCATCAGCCCCCAGCATTTT
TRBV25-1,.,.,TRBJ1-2,CASSVTGYYGYTF,TGTGCCAGCAGTGTCACAGGGTACTATGGCTACACCTTC
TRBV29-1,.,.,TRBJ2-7,CSVGDSYEQYF,TGCAGCGTTGGAGATTCCTACGAGCAGTACTTC
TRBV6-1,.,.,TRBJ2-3,CASSQSRLGDTQYF,TGTGCCAGCAGTCAAAGCCGCCTGGGAGATACGCAGTATTTT
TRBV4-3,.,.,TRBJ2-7,CASSQEGSYEQYF,TGCGCCAGCAGCCAAGAGGGTTCCTACGAGCAGTACTTC
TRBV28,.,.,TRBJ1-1,CASSLIGEAFF,TGTGCCAGCAGTTTAATCGGTGAAGCTTTCTTT
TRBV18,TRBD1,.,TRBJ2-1,CASSPTGVVYNEQFF,TGTGCCAGCTCACCTACAGGGGTGGTCTACAATGAGCAGTTCTTC
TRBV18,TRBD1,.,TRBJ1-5,CASSQTGGEGRSQPQHF,TGTGCCAGCTCGCAGACAGGGGGCGAAGGTCGTAGTCAGCCCCAGCATTTT
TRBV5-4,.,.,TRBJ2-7,CASSLEVHLEQYF,TGTGCCAGCAGCTTGGAGGTCCACTTGGAGCAGTACTTC
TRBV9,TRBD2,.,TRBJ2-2,CASSTSGSLTGELFF,TGTGCCAGCAGCACCAGCGGGAGCCTCACCGGGGAGCTGTTTTTT
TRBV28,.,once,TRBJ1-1,CASFPGRSFEAFF,TGTGCCAGCTTTCCGGGACGGTCCTTTGAAGCTTTCTTT
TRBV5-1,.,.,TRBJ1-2,CASSLGGVYGYTF,TGCGCCAGCAGCTTGGGCGGGGTCTATGGCTACACCTTC
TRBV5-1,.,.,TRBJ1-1,CASSATVNTEAFF,TGCGCCAGCAGCGCGACAGTAAACACTGAAGCTTTCTTT
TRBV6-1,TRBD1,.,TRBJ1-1,CASSPGNRGDEAFF,TGTGCCAGCAGCCCTGGTAACAGGGGCGATGAAGCTTTCTTT
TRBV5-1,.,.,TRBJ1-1,CASSLVWQLNTEAFF,TGCGCCAGCAGCTTGGTTTGGCAGCTGAACACTGAAGCTTTCTTT
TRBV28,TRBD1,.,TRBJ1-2,CASSRDRGFYGYTF,TGTGCCAGCAGTCGAGACAGGGGGTTCTATGGCTACACCTTC
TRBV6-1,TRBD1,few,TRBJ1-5,CASLDRVAQPQHF,TGTGCCAGCCTGGACAGGGTGGCACAGCCCCAGCATTTT
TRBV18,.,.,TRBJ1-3,CASSPINAGSSGNTIYF,TGTGCCAGCTCACCAATAAATGCGGGCAGCTCTGGAAACACCATATATTTT
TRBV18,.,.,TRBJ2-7,CASSPPDGLVGYEQYF,TGTGCCAGCTCACCACCGGACGGATTGGTAGGCTACGAGCAGTACTTC
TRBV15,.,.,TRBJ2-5,CATSRELEETQYF,TGTGCCACCAGCAGAGAACTTGAAGAGACCCAGTACTTC
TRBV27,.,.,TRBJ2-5,CASSSVGRETQYF,TGTGCCAGCAGTTCAGTCGGACGGGAGACCCAGTACTTC
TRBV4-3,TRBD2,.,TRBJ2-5,CASSRVGLAGEETQYF,TGCGCCAGCAGCCGAGTGGGACTAGCGGGAGAAGAGACCCAGTACTTC
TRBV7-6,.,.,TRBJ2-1,CASSLGPPSYNEQFF,TGTGCCAGCAGCTTAGGCCCCCCCTCCTACAATGAGCAGTTCTTC
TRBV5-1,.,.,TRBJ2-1,CASSPAGGSYNEQFF,TGCGCCAGCAGCCCCGCCGGGGGTTCCTACAATGAGCAGTTCTTC
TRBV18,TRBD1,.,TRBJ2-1,CASSRDRGYNEQFF,TGTGCCAGCTCCCGGGACAGGGGGTACAATGAGCAGTTCTTC
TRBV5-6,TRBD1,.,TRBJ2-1,CASRRGQRIPFPEQFF,TGTGCCAGCCGCCGGGGACAGCGGATTCCATTCCCTGAGCAGTTCTTC